The 12 T cell receptor beta chains listed next were all sequenced from one sample in a study of shared clonotypes between healthy human individuals. Measured with immunoSEQ multiplex PCR; TCRdb has only the in-frame clones, and not every one. The sample has 950,000 to 1,100,000 clones; around 82% are singletons. Sequencing used memory CD4+ T cells from PBMCs. Subset described: CD45RA-negative fraction. These receptors were obtained from a man between 18 and 35 years old in good health. Some clones in this sample may be carry-over from other donors' samples.

The chain has TRBV5-1 and TRBJ2-1; 7 nucleotides align to TRBD2. Germline lookup yields CDR1 SGHRS and CDR2 YFSETQ. Germline trimming cut 0 bases from V and 7 bases from J; bases unmatched to any gene: 10. The CDR3 is made up of 16 amino acids. CDR3 bases: TGCGCCAGCAGCTTGGAGGGGAGGGCCGTCGGTAATGAGCAGTTCTTC. It yields the protein CASSLEGRAVGNEQFF.

This chain links TRBV27 with TRBJ1-5; D not certain. The CDR3 is made up of 14 amino acids. Deletions cut 5 bases from V and 7 bases from J, with 15 bases between. From germline, CDR1 is MNHEY and CDR2 SMNVEV (reference sequence). In DNA, the CDR3 is TGTGCCAGCAGTGTGTACTCGGCTGAACAGCCCCAGCATTTT. The encoded protein is CASSVYSAEQPQHF.

Only one count was recorded for this clone. The chain couples TRBV19 to TRBJ1-4; possible D gene TRBD1, 6 bases. The CDR3 contains 16 residues. From germline, CDR1 is LNHDA and CDR2 SQIVND (reference sequence). The CDR3 sequence is CRISPGQDQINEKLFF. The CDR3 DNA sequence: TGTAGAATTAGTCCGGGACAAGACCAAATAAATGAAAAACTGTTTTTT.

The gene calls are TRBV5-4 and TRBJ2-1; TRBD1 is a possible D gene (5 bases). Germline V lookup: CDR1 SGHNT, CDR2 YYREEE (reference sequence). Trimming took off 1 base at V and 7 bases at J, with 12 bases between the two ends. The CDR3 is made up of 14 amino acids. CDR3 sequence: CASSLPGMRNEQFF. For the CDR3, the DNA is TGTGCCAGCAGCTTGCCAGGGATGAGAAATGAGCAGTTCTTC.

The chain employs TRBV28 and TRBJ2-7; D assignment may be TRBD1 or TRBD2 (5 bases each). V was cut by 7 bases and J by 9 bases, with 13 bases left in between. This CDR3 has 11 amino acids. Looked up from germline, CDR1 is MDHEN and CDR2 is SYDVKM. DNA of the CDR3: TGTGCCAGCATTTGGCAGGGACGGCAGTACTTC. Translation gives CASIWQGRQYF.

The chain links TRBV28 to TRBJ1-1; D is possibly TRBD1 (6 bases). The germline V gene encodes CDR1 MDHEN and CDR2 SYDVKM. V was cut by 3 bases and J by 4 bases, with 12 bases left in between. The CDR3 sequence is 14 residues long. In DNA form, the CDR3 reads TGTGCCAGCAGTTTGCCCACAGGGTTCACTGAAGCTTTCTTT. Amino acid sequence: CASSLPTGFTEAFF.

This chain joins TRBV11-2 and TRBJ1-5, with no clear D. The CDR3 totals 14 residues. Trimming stripped 1 base from V and 4 bases from J, with 8 bases between. CDR1 and CDR2 (germline): SGHAT, FQNNGV. This CDR3 is CASSLGLDNQPQHF. CDR3 coding DNA: TGTGCCAGCAGCTTAGGGCTGGATAATCAGCCCCAGCATTTT.

This rearrangement joins TRBV7-2 to TRBJ2-5; TRBD2 matches 12 bases. V lost 1 base, J lost 5 bases, and 11 bases stayed unmatched. The length of the CDR3 is 18 residues. The germline V gene has CDR1 SGHTA and CDR2 FQGNSA. In nucleotides, the CDR3 is TGTGCCAGCAGCTTAGGATGGCTAGCGGGAGGGCGCGGTGAGACCCAGTACTTC. Translation gives CASSLGWLAGGRGETQYF.

This clone was seen a single time. The rearrangement uses TRBV6-1 and TRBJ2-1; 13 bases line up with TRBD2. Germline V lookup: CDR1 MNHNS, CDR2 SASEGT. The CDR3 contains 15 residues. Trimming removed 11 bases from V and 0 bases from J; junction bases left unmatched: 4. For the CDR3, the DNA is TGTGCCGCCCGACTAGCGGGGGGCTCCTACAATGAGCAGTTCTTC. Protein sequence: CAARLAGGSYNEQFF.

The J gene is TRBJ2-7, the V gene TRBV7-3; D gene ambiguous. Between the trimmed V and J ends, which lost 2 bases and 6 bases, there was a span of 14 bases. This CDR3 is 14 amino acids long. CDR1 is SGHTA and CDR2 is FQGTGA in the germline V gene. CDR3 nucleotides: TGTGCCAGCAGCTTAGGCGGCACGCCCGGCGAGCAGTACTTC. Residues: CASSLGGTPGEQYF.

This rearrangement joins TRBV29-1 to TRBJ1-5, with D perhaps matching TRBD1 (5 bases). With 7 bases removed from V and 4 bases from J, the gap between germline ends came to 14 bases. The length of the CDR3 is 13 residues. Germline CDR1 is SQVTM and CDR2 is ANQGSEA. CDR3 residues: CSGTDSSNQPQHF. The CDR3 DNA follows: TGCAGCGGTACCGACAGTTCGAATCAGCCCCAGCATTTT.

This clone was counted a few times. This chain joins TRBV5-5 and TRBJ2-3; 8 bases map to TRBD2. After removal of 4 bases from V and 0 bases from J, the junction contained 7 bases not matched to a gene. Germline V gives CDR1 SGHKS, CDR2 YYEKEE (reference sequence). The CDR3 runs 16 residues. For the CDR3, the DNA is TGTGCCAGCAGCGACCGACTAGCGCTCAGCACAGATACGCAGTATTTT. This encodes CASSDRLALSTDTQYF.